The clone carrying this T cell receptor beta chain was observed a handful of times. This CDR3 is 17 amino acids long. V was pared by 0 bases and J by 6 bases, with 21 bases between. Germline CDR1 reads SGHDN; CDR2 reads FVKESK. RNA transcripts were the source from which TCR beta CDR3 regions were amplified. Second-round multiplex PCR came after first-round RT-PCR with HTBI primers. TCRdb analysed the multiplex PCR reads with MiXCR anew, one entry per CDR3 protein. The sample includes hundreds of thousands of distinct CDR3 sequences, 35% to 50% of them seen just once. This entry is derived from a study of Graves' ophthalmopathy and Graves' hyperthyroidism.

This TCR was recovered from an adult man with Graves' ophthalmopathy. The gene calls are TRBV14 and TRBJ2-7; tentative D call: TRBD1 (6 bases). The source material was peripheral blood. The CDR3 nucleotides are TGTGCCAGCAGCCAAGATCTGACAGGATTTTCGCTGGGCGAGCAGTACTTC. Translated: CASSQDLTGFSLGEQYF.